This paragraph reports one T cell receptor (beta chain). What it recognizes is unknown. Per the original data handling: Junction-only immunoSEQ data arrived without quality scores, meaning filtering differed. Measured with immunoSEQ multiplex PCR; TCRdb has only the in-frame clones, and not every one. Clonal size and the V and J genes are those of that table, whereas D and trimming came from the DNA. This sample carries approximately 1,500,000 clones, around 97% of them seen once, and the ten largest clones take roughly 1.2%. Healthy and HIV-negative, the adult donors had no recent acute infections or vaccinations. This sample was taken from a study of shared clonotypes between healthy human individuals. Study context: The donor pool was made up of a couple of women and a few men aged 18 to 49. The study, taken as a whole, reports: Donor scarcity curtailed the genetic and exposure-history diversity represented herein.

The CDR3 totals 16 residues. Germline CDR1 reads SGHNT; CDR2 reads YYREEE (reference sequence). V was trimmed by 3 bases and J by 1 base, leaving 16 bases between them. The sequence was obtained from a man under 40 in good health. The sample taken for sequencing was naive CD4+ T cells sorted from blood. Subset described: CD45RA+ positively selected. The chain carries TRBV5-4 and TRBJ2-5; D is perhaps TRBD1 or TRBD2 (6 bases each). In nucleotides, the CDR3 is TGTGCCAGCAGCTCCTCCGAGGGGGGCCGCCAAGAGACCCAGTACTTC. Residues: CASSSSEGGRQETQYF.